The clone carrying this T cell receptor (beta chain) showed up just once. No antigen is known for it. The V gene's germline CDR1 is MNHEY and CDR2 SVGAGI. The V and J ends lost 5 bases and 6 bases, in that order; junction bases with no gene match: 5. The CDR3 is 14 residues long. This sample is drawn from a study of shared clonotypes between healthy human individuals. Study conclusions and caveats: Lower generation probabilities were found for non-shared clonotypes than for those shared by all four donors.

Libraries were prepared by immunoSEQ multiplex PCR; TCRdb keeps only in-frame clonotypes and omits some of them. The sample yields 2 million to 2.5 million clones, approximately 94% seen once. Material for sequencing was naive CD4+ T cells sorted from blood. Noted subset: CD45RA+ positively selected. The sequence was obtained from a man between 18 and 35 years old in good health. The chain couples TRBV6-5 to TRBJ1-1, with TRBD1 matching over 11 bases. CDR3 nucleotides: TGTGCCAGCAGTGCCGGGACAGGGGGAGCTGAAGCTTTCTTT. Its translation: CASSAGTGGAEAFF.